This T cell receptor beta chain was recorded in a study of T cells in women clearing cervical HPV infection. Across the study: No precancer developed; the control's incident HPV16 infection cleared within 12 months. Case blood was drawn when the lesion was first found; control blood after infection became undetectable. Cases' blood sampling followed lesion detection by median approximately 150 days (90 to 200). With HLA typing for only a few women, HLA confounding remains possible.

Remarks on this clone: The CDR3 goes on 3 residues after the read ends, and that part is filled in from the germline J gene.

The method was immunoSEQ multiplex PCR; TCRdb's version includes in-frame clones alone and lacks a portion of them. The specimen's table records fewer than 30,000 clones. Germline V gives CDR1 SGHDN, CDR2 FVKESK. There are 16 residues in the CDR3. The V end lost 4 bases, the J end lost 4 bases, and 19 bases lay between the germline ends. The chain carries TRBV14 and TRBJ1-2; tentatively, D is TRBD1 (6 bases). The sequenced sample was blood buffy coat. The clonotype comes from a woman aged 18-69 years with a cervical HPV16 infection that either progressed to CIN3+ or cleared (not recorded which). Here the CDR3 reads CASSRRNSGQTYGYTF. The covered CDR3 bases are TGTGCCAGCAGCCGACGGAATTCAGGACAGACCTATGGC.